The source of this T cell receptor beta chain is a study of Ad26.COV2.S vaccination and SARS-CoV-2 variants. Study-level findings and limits: In vaccinated individuals, spike-specific CD8+ and CD4+ T cell responses reportedly displayed substantial breadth.

The table came from immunoSEQ multiplex PCR; TCRdb's copy has only in-frame clones and leaves some out. The sample has about 250,000 clones, over 75% seen once; the top ten hold 2.5% to 3.5%. Regarding this clone: No antigen is known for it.

The CDR3 extends over 15 amino acids. In germline, CDR1 is SGHTA, CDR2 FQGNSA. V lost 1 base and J lost 8, with 15 bases in between. The treatment: around 19 received Ad26.COV2.S at low or high dose, single or two shots; several received placebo; per-sample allocation not given. Sample collection was performed on day 63 after the first vaccine or placebo injection. The TCR sequence derives from a person between 18 and 60 years old who received the Ad26.COV2.S COVID-19 vaccine or a placebo. The rearrangement uses TRBV7-2 and TRBJ1-3, with D possibly being TRBD1 (5 bases). Sequencing used peripheral blood, obtained in a trial of Ad26.COV2.S vaccine versus placebo. CDR3 nucleotides: TGTGCCAGCAGCTTAGTAGTGTCAGGGCGAGACACCATATATTTT. Residues: CASSLVVSGRDTIYF.